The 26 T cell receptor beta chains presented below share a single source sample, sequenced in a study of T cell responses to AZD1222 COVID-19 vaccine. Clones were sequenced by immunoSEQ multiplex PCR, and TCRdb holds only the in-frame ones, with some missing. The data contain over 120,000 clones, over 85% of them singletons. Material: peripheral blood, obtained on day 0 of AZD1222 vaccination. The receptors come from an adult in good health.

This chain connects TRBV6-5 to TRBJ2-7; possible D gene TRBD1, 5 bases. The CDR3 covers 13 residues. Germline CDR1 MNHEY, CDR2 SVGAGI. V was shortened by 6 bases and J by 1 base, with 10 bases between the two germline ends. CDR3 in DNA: TGTGCCAGCAGACCGACAGCGTCCTACGAGCAGTACTTC. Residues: CASRPTASYEQYF.

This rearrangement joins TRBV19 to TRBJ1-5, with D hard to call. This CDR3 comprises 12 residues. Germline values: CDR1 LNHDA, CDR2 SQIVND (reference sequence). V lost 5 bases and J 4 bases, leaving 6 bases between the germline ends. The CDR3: CASSDRNQPQHF. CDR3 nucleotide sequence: TGTGCCAGTAGTGACCGGAATCAGCCCCAGCATTTT.

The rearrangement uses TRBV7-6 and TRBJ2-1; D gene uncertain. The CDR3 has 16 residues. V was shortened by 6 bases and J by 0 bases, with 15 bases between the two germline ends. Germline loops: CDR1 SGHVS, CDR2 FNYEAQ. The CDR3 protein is CASRNHSSSSYNEQFF. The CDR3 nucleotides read TGTGCCAGCAGGAACCATAGTTCGAGCTCCTACAATGAGCAGTTCTTC. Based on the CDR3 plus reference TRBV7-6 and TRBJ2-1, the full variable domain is GAGVSQSPRYKVTKRGQDVALRCDPISGHVSLYWYRQALGQGPEFLTYFNYEAQQDKSGLPNDRFSAERPEGSISTLTIQRTEQRDSAMYRCASRNHSSSSYNEQFFGPGTRLTVL.

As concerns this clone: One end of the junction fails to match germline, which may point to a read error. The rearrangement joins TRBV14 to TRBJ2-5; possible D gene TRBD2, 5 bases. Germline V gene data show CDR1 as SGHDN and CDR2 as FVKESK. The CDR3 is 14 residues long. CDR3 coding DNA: TGTGCCAGCAGTCAAGGGAGTCGAGGGGAGACCCAGTACTTC. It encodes CASSQGSRGETQYF.

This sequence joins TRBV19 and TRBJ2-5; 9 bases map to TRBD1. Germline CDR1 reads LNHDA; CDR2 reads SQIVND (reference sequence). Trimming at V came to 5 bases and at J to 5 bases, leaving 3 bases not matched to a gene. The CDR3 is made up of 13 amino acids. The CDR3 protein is CASSGQGSETQYF. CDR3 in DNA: TGTGCCAGTAGTGGACAGGGGTCGGAGACCCAGTACTTC.

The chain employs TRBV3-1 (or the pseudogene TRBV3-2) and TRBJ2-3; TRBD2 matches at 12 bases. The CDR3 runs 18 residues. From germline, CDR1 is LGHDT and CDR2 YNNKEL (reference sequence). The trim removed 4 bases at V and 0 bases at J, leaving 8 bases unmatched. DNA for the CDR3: TGTGCCAGCAGCCTACTAGCGGGAGGTGGTACTAGCACAGATACGCAGTATTTT. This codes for CASSLLAGGGTSTDTQYF.

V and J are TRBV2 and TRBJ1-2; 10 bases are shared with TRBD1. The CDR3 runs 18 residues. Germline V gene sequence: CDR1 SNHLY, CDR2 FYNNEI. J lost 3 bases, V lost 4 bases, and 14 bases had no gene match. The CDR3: CASSVSRDRGQKDYGYTF. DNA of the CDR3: TGTGCCAGCAGTGTGAGCCGAGACAGGGGGCAAAAGGACTATGGCTACACCTTC.

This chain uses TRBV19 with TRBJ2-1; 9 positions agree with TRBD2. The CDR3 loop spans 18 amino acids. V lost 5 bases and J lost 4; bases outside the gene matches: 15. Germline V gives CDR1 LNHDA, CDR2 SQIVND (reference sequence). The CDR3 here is CASSHPSGKAWGYNEQFF. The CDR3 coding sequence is TGTGCCAGTAGTCATCCTAGCGGGAAAGCTTGGGGTTACAATGAGCAGTTCTTC.

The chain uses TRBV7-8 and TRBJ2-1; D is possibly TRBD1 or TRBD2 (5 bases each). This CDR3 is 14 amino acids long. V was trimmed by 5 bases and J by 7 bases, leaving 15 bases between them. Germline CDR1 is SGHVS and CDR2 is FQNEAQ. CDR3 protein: CASSPWGPRNEQFF. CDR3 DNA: TGTGCCAGCAGCCCCTGGGGACCGCGAAATGAGCAGTTCTTC.

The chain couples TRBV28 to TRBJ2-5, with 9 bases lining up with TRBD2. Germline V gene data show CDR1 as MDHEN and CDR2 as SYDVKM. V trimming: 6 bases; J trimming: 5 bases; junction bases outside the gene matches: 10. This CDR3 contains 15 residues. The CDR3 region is CASSPRGGARETQYF. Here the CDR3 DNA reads TGTGCCAGCAGCCCCCGCGGGGGGGCGAGGGAGACCCAGTACTTC.

The CDR3 region has the DNA TGTGCCAGCGGGCCCCGGGGGCTAAGCTCCTATAATTCACCCCTCCACTTT. Translating gives CASGPRGLSSYNSPLHF. J is TRBJ1-6 and V is TRBV27; D might be TRBD1 (6 bases). The length of the CDR3 is 17 residues. V lost 8 bases and J lost 0, with 17 bases in between. Germline V CDR1 and CDR2: MNHEY, SMNVEV (reference sequence).

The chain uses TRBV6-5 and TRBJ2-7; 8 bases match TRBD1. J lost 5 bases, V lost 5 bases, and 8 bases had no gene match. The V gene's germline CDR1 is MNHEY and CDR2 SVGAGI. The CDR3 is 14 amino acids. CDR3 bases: TGTGCCAGCAGTCAGCAGGGGGCGGCGGACGAGCAGTACTTC. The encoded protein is CASSQQGAADEQYF.

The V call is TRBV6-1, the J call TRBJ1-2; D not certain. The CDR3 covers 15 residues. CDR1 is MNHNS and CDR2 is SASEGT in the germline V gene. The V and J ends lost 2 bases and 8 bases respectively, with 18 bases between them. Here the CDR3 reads CASSELVQVGEGYTF. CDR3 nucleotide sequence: TGTGCCAGCAGTGAACTGGTGCAGGTGGGAGAAGGCTACACCTTC.

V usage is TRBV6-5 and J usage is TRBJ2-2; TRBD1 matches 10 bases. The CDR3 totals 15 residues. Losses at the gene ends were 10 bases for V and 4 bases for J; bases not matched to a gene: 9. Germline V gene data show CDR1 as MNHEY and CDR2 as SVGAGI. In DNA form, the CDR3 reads TGTGCCATCAACCAGGGACAGGGGAGCACCGGGGAGCTGTTTTTT. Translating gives CAINQGQGSTGELFF.

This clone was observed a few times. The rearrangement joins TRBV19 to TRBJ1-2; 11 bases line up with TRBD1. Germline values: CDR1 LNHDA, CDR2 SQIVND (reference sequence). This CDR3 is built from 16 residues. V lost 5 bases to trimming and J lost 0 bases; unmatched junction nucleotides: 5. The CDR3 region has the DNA TGTGCCAGTAGTTCGGACAGGGGGCGGGCTAACTATGGCTACACCTTC. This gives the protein CASSSDRGRANYGYTF.

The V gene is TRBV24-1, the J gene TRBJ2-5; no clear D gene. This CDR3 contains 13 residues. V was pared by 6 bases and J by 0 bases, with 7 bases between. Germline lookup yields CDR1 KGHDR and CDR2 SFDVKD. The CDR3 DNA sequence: TGTGCCACCAGTAGGGTTGACCAAGAGACCCAGTACTTC. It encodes CATSRVDQETQYF.

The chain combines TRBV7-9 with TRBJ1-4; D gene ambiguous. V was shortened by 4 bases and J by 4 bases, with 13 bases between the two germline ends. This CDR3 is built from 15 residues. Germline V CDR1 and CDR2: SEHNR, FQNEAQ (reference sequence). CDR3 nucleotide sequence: TGTGCCAGCAGCTGGAAGAGAGGGAGTAATGAAAAACTGTTTTTT. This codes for CASSWKRGSNEKLFF.

CDR3 residues: CASSREGDTDTQYF. Written as DNA, the CDR3 is TGTGCCAGTAGTAGGGAGGGGGACACAGATACGCAGTATTTT. This sequence joins TRBV19 and TRBJ2-3, with D possibly matching TRBD2 (7 bases). This CDR3 comprises 14 residues. Germline V lookup: CDR1 LNHDA, CDR2 SQIVND (reference sequence). Trimming took 4 bases from V and 2 from J, leaving 10 bases between them.

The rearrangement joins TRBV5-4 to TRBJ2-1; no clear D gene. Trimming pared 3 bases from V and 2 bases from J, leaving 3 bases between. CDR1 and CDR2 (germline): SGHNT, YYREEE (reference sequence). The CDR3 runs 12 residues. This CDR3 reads CASSSTYNEQFF. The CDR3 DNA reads TGTGCCAGCAGCTCGACCTACAATGAGCAGTTCTTC.

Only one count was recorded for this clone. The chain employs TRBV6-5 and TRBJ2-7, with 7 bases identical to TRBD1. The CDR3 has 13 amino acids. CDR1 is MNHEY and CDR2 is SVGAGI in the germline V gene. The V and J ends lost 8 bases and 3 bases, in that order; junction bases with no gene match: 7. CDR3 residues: CASGVTGIYEQYF. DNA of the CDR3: TGTGCCAGCGGCGTGACAGGGATCTACGAGCAGTACTTC.

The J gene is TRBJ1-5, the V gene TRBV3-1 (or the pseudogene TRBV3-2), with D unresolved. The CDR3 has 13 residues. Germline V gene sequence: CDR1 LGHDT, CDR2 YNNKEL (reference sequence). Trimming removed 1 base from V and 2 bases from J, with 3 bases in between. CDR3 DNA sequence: TGTGCCAGCAGCCAAGTAGGCAATCAGCCCCAGCATTTT. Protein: CASSQVGNQPQHF.

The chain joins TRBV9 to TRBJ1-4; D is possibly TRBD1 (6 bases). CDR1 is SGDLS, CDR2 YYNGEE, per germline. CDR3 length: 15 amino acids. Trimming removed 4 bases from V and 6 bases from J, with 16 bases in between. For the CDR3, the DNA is TGTGCCAGCAGCTCTAGAAGGGGGTCCGATGAAAAACTGTTTTTT. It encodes CASSSRRGSDEKLFF. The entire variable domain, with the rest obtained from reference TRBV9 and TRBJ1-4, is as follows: DSGVTQTPKHLITATGQRVTLRCSPRSGDLSVYWYQQSLDQGLQFLIQYYNGEERAKGNILERFSAQQFPDLHSELNLSSLELGDSALYFCASSSRRGSDEKLFFGSGTQLSVL.

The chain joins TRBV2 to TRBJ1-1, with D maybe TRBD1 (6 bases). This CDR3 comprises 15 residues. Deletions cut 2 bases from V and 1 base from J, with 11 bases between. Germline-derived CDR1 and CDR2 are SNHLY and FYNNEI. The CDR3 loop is CASSELGGGNTEAFF. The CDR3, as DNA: TGTGCCAGCAGTGAATTGGGGGGCGGGAACACTGAAGCTTTCTTT. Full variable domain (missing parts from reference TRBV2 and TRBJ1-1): EPEVTQTPSHQVTQMGQEVILRCVPISNHLYFYWYRQILGQKVEFLVSFYNNEISEKSEIFDDQFSVERPDGSNFTLKIRSTKLEDSAMYFCASSELGGGNTEAFFGQGTRLTVV.

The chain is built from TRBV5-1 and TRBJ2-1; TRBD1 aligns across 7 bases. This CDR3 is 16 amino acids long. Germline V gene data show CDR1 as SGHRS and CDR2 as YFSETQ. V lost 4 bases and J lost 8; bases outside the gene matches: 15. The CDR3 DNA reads TGCGCCAGCAGCCTGGGGACAGTATGGCCACGGTATGAGCAGTTCTTC. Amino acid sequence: CASSLGTVWPRYEQFF.

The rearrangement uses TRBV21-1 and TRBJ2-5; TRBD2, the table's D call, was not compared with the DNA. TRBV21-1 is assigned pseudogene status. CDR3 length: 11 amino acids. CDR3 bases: TGTGCCAGCAGCTACTGGGAGACCCAGTACTTC. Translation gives CASSYWETQYF.

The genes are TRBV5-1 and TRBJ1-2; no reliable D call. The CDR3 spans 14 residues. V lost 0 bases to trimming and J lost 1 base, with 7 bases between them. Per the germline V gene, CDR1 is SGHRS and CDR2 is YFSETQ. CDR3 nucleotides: TGCGCCAGCAGCTTGGATGGAGGTAACTATGGCTACACCTTC. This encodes CASSLDGGNYGYTF. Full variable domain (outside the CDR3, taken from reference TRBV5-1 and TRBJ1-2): KAGVTQTPRYLIKTRGQQVTLSCSPISGHRSVSWYQQTPGQGLQFLFEYFSETQRNKGNFPGRFSGRQFSNSRSEMNVSTLELGDSALYLCASSLDGGNYGYTFGSGTRLTVV.